Each of the 18 T cell receptor beta chains below was sequenced from the same sample in a study of regulatory and conventional T cells in RAG deficiency. Method: immunoSEQ multiplex PCR; TCRdb's copy keeps in-frame clones and lacks some. The sample has 32,000 or so clones, around nine tenths seen once. This sample also belongs to another study, concerning regulatory T cells. From that study: Amplification used 52 TRBV primers and 13 TRBJ primers.

The sequencing input was CD8+ T cells sorted from blood. The receptors were gathered from a human donor in good health.

V usage is TRBV7-6 and J usage is TRBJ1-1; D call uncertain. Germline CDR1 is SGHVS and CDR2 is FNYEAQ. The CDR3 spans 15 residues. V was pared by 0 bases and J by 3 bases, with 11 bases between. CDR3 residues: CASSLAPQEDTEAFF. CDR3 bases: TGTGCCAGCAGCTTAGCGCCCCAGGAGGACACTGAAGCTTTCTTT.

The chain recombines TRBV7-3 with TRBJ2-3; D unresolved. This CDR3 region has 14 residues. Per germline, CDR1 SGHTA and CDR2 FQGTGA. V was pared by 2 bases and J by 0 bases, with 6 bases between. Here the CDR3 DNA reads TGTGCCAGCAGCTTACTGGGGAGCACAGATACGCAGTATTTT. Protein product: CASSLLGSTDTQYF.

This chain connects TRBV19 to TRBJ2-7, with D unresolved. The CDR3 extends over 14 amino acids. Per germline, CDR1 LNHDA and CDR2 SQIVND (reference sequence). The germline V and J ends were trimmed by 3 bases and 2 bases, with 11 bases remaining between them. Written as DNA, the CDR3 is TGTGCCAGTAGTATGCCAGGTTTAACCTACGAGCAGTACTTC. Translating it yields CASSMPGLTYEQYF. The full variable domain, with the rest looked up from reference TRBV19 and TRBJ2-7, is DGGITQSPKYLFRKEGQNVTLSCEQNLNHDAMYWYRQDPGQGLRLIYYSQIVNDFQKGDIAEGYSVSREKKESFPLTVTSAQKNPTAFYLCASSMPGLTYEQYFGPGTRLTVT.

The chain links TRBV5-1 to TRBJ2-7, with unresolved D. The CDR3 runs 13 residues. Germline lookup yields CDR1 SGHRS and CDR2 YFSETQ. V was cut by 0 bases and J by 8 bases, with 12 bases left in between. The CDR3, as DNA: TGCGCCAGCAGCTTGGAACCCACCAGCAAGCAGTACTTC. Amino acids: CASSLEPTSKQYF.

This clone was picked up one time. V usage is TRBV14 and J usage is TRBJ1-2; D may be TRBD1 (6 bases). V gave up 4 bases and J gave up 0 bases, with 18 bases separating them. CDR1 is SGHDN, CDR2 FVKESK, per germline. The CDR3 is 17 residues long. CDR3 nucleotides: TGTGCCAGCAGCCGTAATCCGGGACAACTAACTAACTATGGCTACACCTTC. This translates into CASSRNPGQLTNYGYTF.

The V call is TRBV14, the J call TRBJ1-2; a possible D gene is TRBD1 (5 bases). Germline CDR1 reads SGHDN; CDR2 reads FVKESK. V lost 4 bases, J lost 4 bases, and 16 bases lay in between. This CDR3 is 15 amino acids long. The CDR3 reads CASSRFRDGVYGYTF. Written as DNA, the CDR3 is TGTGCCAGCAGCCGGTTCCGGGACGGTGTCTATGGCTACACCTTC.

The chain is built from TRBV10-2 and TRBJ1-1; 8 bases align to TRBD1. The CDR3 loop spans 14 amino acids. Trimming removed 6 bases from V and 4 bases from J; junction bases left unmatched: 7. Germline lookup yields CDR1 WSHSY and CDR2 SAAADI. The CDR3 spells CASRDRVESTEAFF. CDR3 in DNA: TGCGCCAGCAGGGACAGGGTTGAGAGCACTGAAGCTTTCTTT.

The V gene is TRBV7-3, the J gene TRBJ2-1; D possibly corresponds to TRBD2 (6 bases). The germline V and J ends were trimmed by 8 bases and 7 bases, with 21 bases remaining between them. CDR1 and CDR2 (germline): SGHTA, FQGTGA. This CDR3 region has 15 residues. CDR3: CASGFVGGGRNEQFF. The CDR3 DNA reads TGTGCCAGCGGTTTCGTGGGAGGCGGACGGAATGAGCAGTTCTTC.

The rearrangement joins TRBV6-5 to TRBJ1-5; D may be TRBD1 (5 bases). The CDR3 totals 14 residues. Germline assignment: CDR1 MNHEY and CDR2 SVGAGI. The V end lost 3 bases, the J end lost 2 bases, and 8 bases lay between the germline ends. CDR3 sequence reads: CASSYGGGNQPQHF. The DNA for the CDR3 is TGTGCCAGCAGTTATGGGGGGGGCAATCAGCCCCAGCATTTT.

This clone was picked up a small number of times. The chain couples TRBV10-3 to TRBJ2-7; no clear D. This CDR3 comprises 11 residues. Germline values: CDR1 ENHRY, CDR2 SYGVKD. With 6 bases removed from V and 4 bases from J, the gap between germline ends came to 7 bases. CDR3 in amino acids: CAISSEYEQYF. CDR3 nucleotides: TGTGCCATCAGCAGCGAGTACGAGCAGTACTTC.

The V call is TRBV19, the J call TRBJ1-6, with TRBD1 matching 12 bases. V was pared by 4 bases and J by 9 bases, with 4 bases of the junction left unmatched. The V gene's germline CDR1 is LNHDA and CDR2 SQIVND (reference sequence). The length of the CDR3 is 15 residues. The CDR3 DNA sequence: TGTGCCAGTAGTACCGGGACAGGGGGCATTTCACCCCTCCACTTT. Translated: CASSTGTGGISPLHF.

The J gene is TRBJ1-4, the V gene TRBV5-1, with D perhaps TRBD1 (5 bases). Trimming removed 2 bases at V and 7 bases at J, with 15 bases between. The length of the CDR3 is 15 residues. Per the germline V gene, CDR1 is SGHRS and CDR2 is YFSETQ. The CDR3 DNA sequence: TGCGCCAGCAGCTTTAATGTCGTCGGGGGTGAAAAACTGTTTTTT. It specifies CASSFNVVGGEKLFF.

The V gene is TRBV6-1, the J gene TRBJ1-5; D remains ambiguous. The CDR3 totals 14 residues. Trimming shortened V by 8 bases and J by 5 bases, and 16 bases separated the two germline ends. Germline CDR1 and CDR2: MNHNS and SASEGT. The CDR3 bases are TGTGCCAGCTCACGGGGAGGCGGCGATCAGCCCCAGCATTTT. Its protein is CASSRGGGDQPQHF.

The chain joins TRBV6-5 to TRBJ1-6; D perhaps matches TRBD1 (5 bases). CDR1 is MNHEY, CDR2 SVGAGI, per germline. V shed 5 bases and J shed 4 bases, with 12 bases lying between them. This CDR3 region has 15 residues. DNA for the CDR3: TGTGCCAGCAGTCCATCCCAGGGATATAATTCACCCCTCCACTTT. As protein: CASSPSQGYNSPLHF.

The chain carries TRBV27 and TRBJ2-1; D uncertain. The germline V and J ends were trimmed by 5 bases and 1 base, with 6 bases remaining between them. This CDR3 has 13 residues. Per germline, CDR1 MNHEY and CDR2 SMNVEV (reference sequence). The CDR3 coding sequence is TGTGCCAGCAGTCGAACATCCTACAATGAGCAGTTCTTC. Encoded protein: CASSRTSYNEQFF.

The chain is built from TRBV7-9 and TRBJ1-2, with D possibly being TRBD1 (6 bases). This CDR3 comprises 13 residues. The V gene's germline CDR1 is SEHNR and CDR2 FQNEAQ (reference sequence). V lost 7 bases and J 3 bases, leaving 12 bases between the germline ends. The CDR3 DNA sequence: TGTGCCAGCACCTCGGACAGCTACTATGGCTACACCTTC. Protein sequence: CASTSDSYYGYTF. The full variable domain, in which reference TRBV7-9 and TRBJ1-2 provide the parts outside the CDR3, is DTGVSQNPRHKITKRGQNVTFRCDPISEHNRLYWYRQTLGQGPEFLTYFQNEAQLEKSRLLSDRFSAERPKGSFSTLEIQRTEQGDSAMYLCASTSDSYYGYTFGSGTRLTVV.

The V call is TRBV29-1, the J call TRBJ2-1, with 7 bases identical to TRBD2. This CDR3 is 16 amino acids long. Per germline, CDR1 SQVTM and CDR2 ANQGSEA. The V and J ends lost 3 bases and 6 bases, in that order; junction bases with no gene match: 14. CDR3 region: CSVESKLALNFNEQFF. The CDR3 nucleotides are TGCAGCGTTGAGTCGAAACTAGCGCTCAACTTCAATGAGCAGTTCTTC.

V is TRBV5-1 and J is TRBJ1-2; perhaps TRBD1 as D (6 bases). There are 14 residues in the CDR3. Germline CDR1 is SGHRS and CDR2 is YFSETQ. V gave up 0 bases and J gave up 2 bases, with 8 bases separating them. This CDR3 is CASSLVDSNYGYTF. For the CDR3, the DNA is TGCGCCAGCAGCTTGGTGGACAGCAACTATGGCTACACCTTC.